This T cell receptor (beta chain) came from a study of shared clonotypes between healthy human individuals. About this clone itself: Antigen specificity is unknown.

Study-wide points: Sharing of clonotypes among donors was expected to vary with sequencing depth. The study found lower generation probabilities in non-shared clonotypes than in those shared by all four donors.

Every subset had its genomic DNA shared out evenly among several immunoSEQ plates. Sorted-subset replicate PCRs used 200 ng of genomic DNA. This amount corresponded to about 30,000 T cell genomes. TCRdb's copy holds only in-frame clones and misses some; the assay was immunoSEQ multiplex PCR. Counted here are about 1 million clones, around 74% occurring once; the ten biggest clones make up 1.4% to 1.5%. V lost 4 bases to trimming and J lost 1 base; unmatched junction nucleotides: 7. The CDR3 length is 17 residues. CDR1 and CDR2 from the germline V gene are MGHRA and YSYEKL. V usage is TRBV4-1 and J usage is TRBJ1-5; 10 bases are shared with TRBD1. The sample comprised memory CD4+ T cells sorted from blood. Noted subset: CD45RA-negative fraction. The receptor's source is a man between 18 and 29 years old in good health. CDR3 region: CASSPWGTGDSNQPQHF. The CDR3 nucleotides are TGCGCCAGCAGCCCCTGGGGGACAGGGGACAGCAATCAGCCCCAGCATTTT.